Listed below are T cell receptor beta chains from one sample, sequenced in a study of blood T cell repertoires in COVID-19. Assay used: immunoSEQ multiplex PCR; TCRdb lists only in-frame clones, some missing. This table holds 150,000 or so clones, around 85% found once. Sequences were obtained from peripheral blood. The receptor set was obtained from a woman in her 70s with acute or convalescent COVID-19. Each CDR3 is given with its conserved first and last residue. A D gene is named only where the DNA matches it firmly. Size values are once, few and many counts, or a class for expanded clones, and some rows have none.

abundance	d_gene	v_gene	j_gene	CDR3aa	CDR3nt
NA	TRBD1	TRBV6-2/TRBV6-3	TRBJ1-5	CASSLQKGQPYNQPQHF	TGTGCCAGCAGTCTTCAAAAGGGACAGCCATATAATCAGCCCCAGCATTTT
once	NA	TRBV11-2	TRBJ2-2	CASRPGEGTGELFF	TGTGCCAGCAGGCCAGGGGAGGGCACCGGGGAGCTGTTTTTT
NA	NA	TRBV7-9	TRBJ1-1	CASTRGGLATEAFF	TGTGCCAGCACCCGAGGGGGATTGGCGACTGAAGCTTTCTTT
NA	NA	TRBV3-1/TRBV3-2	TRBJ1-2	CASSLPRQGGYTF	TGTGCCAGCAGCCTCCCGAGGCAGGGGGGCTACACCTTC
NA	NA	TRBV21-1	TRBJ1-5	CASSKSPFPKGKSNQPQHF	TGTGCCAGCAGCAAAAGTCCCTTTCCCAAGGGGAAGAGCAATCAGCCCCAGCATTTT
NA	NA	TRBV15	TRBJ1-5	CATTPSRVQGEDQHF	TGTGCCACCACTCCCTCCCGGGTCCAAGGGGAGGACCAGCATTTT
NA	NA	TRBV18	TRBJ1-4	CASSPQLGANEKLFF	TGTGCCAGCTCACCACAGCTCGGGGCTAATGAAAAACTGTTTTTT
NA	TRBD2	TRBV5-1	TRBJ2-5	CASSPSGGETQYF	TGCGCCAGCAGCCCTAGCGGCGGGGAGACCCAGTACTTC
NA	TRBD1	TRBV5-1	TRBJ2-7	CASSPGQAAEQYF	TGCGCCAGCAGCCCCGGACAGGCCGCCGAGCAGTACTTC
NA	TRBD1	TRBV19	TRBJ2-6	CASSRQGQSGANVLTF	TGTGCCAGTAGTCGACAGGGTCAAAGTGGGGCCAACGTCCTGACTTTC
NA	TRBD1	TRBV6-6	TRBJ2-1	CASSSAGQGYNEQFF	TGTGCCAGCAGTTCAGCGGGACAGGGATACAATGAGCAGTTCTTC
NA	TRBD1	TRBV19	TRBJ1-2	CASRLTGDRWGYTF	TGTGCCAGTAGGCTAACCGGGGACAGATGGGGCTACACCTTC
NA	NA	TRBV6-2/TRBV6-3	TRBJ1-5	CASSYPQGRGNSNQPQHF	TGTGCCAGCAGTTACCCTCAGGGAAGGGGAAATAGCAATCAGCCCCAGCATTTT
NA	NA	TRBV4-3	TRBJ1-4	CASSQAGAGNEKLFF	TGCGCCAGCAGCCAAGCAGGGGCGGGTAATGAAAAACTGTTTTTT
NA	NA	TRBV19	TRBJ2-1	CASSPRYGEQFF	TGTGCCAGTAGTCCCCGGTATGGTGAGCAGTTCTTC
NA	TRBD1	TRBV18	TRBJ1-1	CASSPLGTGSEAFF	TGTGCCAGCTCACCACTGGGGACAGGGTCTGAAGCTTTCTTT
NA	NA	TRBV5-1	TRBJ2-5	CARSGGGRSIQETQYF	TGCGCCCGCAGTGGGGGGGGCAGGTCAATCCAAGAGACCCAGTACTTC